This TCR beta chain was identified during a study of beta chain features in type 1 diabetes. Whole-study context: What patients shared with healthy donors was a similar profile of age, gender and cell yields. Study-level results: Patients and controls would be equally affected if PCR favored shorter templates. When VDJ junctions were examined, type 1 diabetes patients showed fewer insertions and more deletions.

Blood was collected once per donor into heparin, averaging about 116 mL. Sequencing targeted expressed TCRB transcripts, as all isolated RNA had been reverse transcribed. Profiled with immunoSEQ multiplex PCR; TCRdb holds only in-frame clones, not every one. The data contain about 260,000 clones, under 70% of them singletons. About this clone: Its antigen remains unknown.

CDR3 length: 14 amino acids. V was shortened by 5 bases and J by 2 bases, with 13 bases between the two germline ends. Germline V CDR1 and CDR2: SGHRS, YFSETQ. Sequenced input: naive CD4+ T cells from blood. The genes are TRBV5-1 and TRBJ1-1, with D possibly TRBD1 on 5 matching bases. The receptor's source is a man aged 25 to 40 in good health. CDR3 sequence: CASRLGTGNTEAFF. CDR3 nucleotides: TGCGCCAGCAGGCTTGGGACGGGAAACACTGAAGCTTTCTTT.